These 26 T cell receptor beta chains share one sample of origin, sequenced in a study of control samples from healthy donors and cancer patients (dated by TCRdb to about 2020). Library construction relied on the immunoSEQ multiplex PCR assay. Not all clones reach the TCRdb copy of this immuneACCESS table, which keeps in-frame sequences only. Checked studies attribute under half of the gap to unresolved V genes and leave the rest unexplained. This sample lists roughly 20,000 clones; roughly 80% were detected once. The ten largest clones add up to roughly 25% of the sample. Sequencing was performed on PBMCs. The receptors come from a man in his fifties or sixties with colorectal cancer.

The chain links TRBV24-1 to TRBJ2-5; 9 nucleotides match TRBD1. CDR1 KGHDR and CDR2 SFDVKD come from the germline V gene. The ends lost 0 bases at V and 4 bases at J; junction bases unmatched: 2. CDR3 size: 15 residues. CDR3 region: CATSDLGTGIETQYF. The CDR3 DNA follows: TGTGCCACCAGTGATTTGGGGACAGGGATAGAGACCCAGTACTTC.

The rearrangement joins TRBV2 to TRBJ2-7; 9 nucleotides agree with TRBD1. The CDR3 length is 15 residues. The germline V gene has CDR1 SNHLY and CDR2 FYNNEI. The J segment lost 4 bases and the V segment lost 2 bases, leaving 6 bases of the junction unmatched. CDR3 region: CASSESWTGEYEQYF. The DNA for the CDR3 is TGTGCCAGCAGTGAATCATGGACAGGGGAATACGAGCAGTACTTC.

The rearrangement joins TRBV6-5 to TRBJ1-1; D is unresolved. V was shortened by 0 bases and J by 1 base, with 3 bases between the two germline ends. The V gene's germline CDR1 is MNHEY and CDR2 SVGAGI. This CDR3 contains 13 residues. This chain's CDR3 is CASSYSQNTEAFF. In nucleotides, the CDR3 is TGTGCCAGCAGTTACTCACAGAACACTGAAGCTTTCTTT.

The CDR3 loop reads CASSFGQSLSDEKLFF. The CDR3 DNA sequence: TGTGCCAGCAGCTTTGGACAGAGCCTTTCAGATGAAAAACTGTTTTTT. The chain recombines TRBV5-4 with TRBJ1-4; possibly TRBD1 for D (6 bases). The V gene's germline CDR1 is SGHNT and CDR2 YYREEE (reference sequence). The CDR3 has 16 amino acids. Between the trimmed V and J ends, which lost 2 bases and 6 bases, there was a span of 17 bases. Looking up the rest from reference TRBV5-4 and TRBJ1-4 gives the full variable domain: ETGVTQSPTHLIKTRGQQVTLRCSSQSGHNTVSWYQQALGQGPQFIFQYYREEENGRGNFPPRFSGLQFPNYSSELNVNALELDDSALYLCASSFGQSLSDEKLFFGSGTQLSVL.

The rearrangement uses TRBV14 and TRBJ2-1; D tentatively reads TRBD1 or TRBD2 (6 bases each). The CDR3 runs to 16 residues. The V gene lost 0 bases and the J gene lost 1 base, with 10 bases spanning the gap. The germline CDR1 and CDR2 sequences are SGHDN and FVKESK. The CDR3 DNA follows: TGTGCCAGCAGCCAAGATCCGGGGGCTTCCTACAATGAGCAGTTCTTC. Translating gives CASSQDPGASYNEQFF. The full variable domain, its missing parts supplied by reference TRBV14 and TRBJ2-1, is EAGVTQFPSHSVIEKGQTVTLRCDPISGHDNLYWYRRVMGKEIKFLLHFVKESKQDESGMPNNRFLAERTGGTYSTLKVQPAELEDSGVYFCASSQDPGASYNEQFFGPGTRLTVL.

V is TRBV6-6 and J is TRBJ1-1; TRBD1 matches 9 bases. The CDR3 has 15 amino acids. V shed 2 bases and J 4 bases; nucleotides not matched to a gene: 5. Germline CDR1 and CDR2: MNHNY and SVGAGI (reference sequence). The CDR3 sequence is CASSYPPGQGTEAFF. The DNA for the CDR3 is TGTGCCAGCAGTTACCCACCGGGACAGGGCACTGAAGCTTTCTTT.

The rearrangement joins TRBV18 to TRBJ2-3; D remains ambiguous. There are 12 residues in the CDR3. CDR1 is KGHSH and CDR2 is LQKENI in the germline V gene. V dropped 5 bases and J dropped 5 bases, with 8 bases sitting between them. The CDR3 region has the DNA TGTGCCAGCTCATCTCGAGGAGATACGCAGTATTTT. Encoded protein: CASSSRGDTQYF.

This clone was found once. The V and J genes are TRBV4-3 and TRBJ1-6; unclear D gene. The CDR3 spans 15 residues. V lost 0 bases and J 8 bases, leaving 11 bases between the germline ends. CDR1 and CDR2 (germline): LGHNA, YSLEER. The CDR3 DNA is TGCGCCAGCAGCCAAGATCACCAGCGTTATTCACCCCTCCACTTT. It specifies CASSQDHQRYSPLHF.

The rearrangement uses TRBV5-1 and TRBJ1-3, with 7 nucleotides matching TRBD1. CDR3 length equals 17 residues. CDR1 is SGHRS, CDR2 YFSETQ, per germline. V shed 0 bases and J 0 bases; nucleotides not matched to a gene: 6. CDR3 residues: CASSLGGTDLSGNTIYF. The CDR3 DNA reads TGCGCCAGCAGCTTGGGAGGGACAGATCTCTCTGGAAACACCATATATTTT.

This chain uses TRBV13 with TRBJ1-4; D uncertain. Trimming stripped 4 bases from V and 7 bases from J, with 10 bases between. CDR1 is PRHDT and CDR2 is FYEKMQ in the germline V gene (reference sequence). The CDR3 has 13 amino acids. The CDR3, as DNA: TGTGCCAGCAGCTCGCAGCTGGGTGAAAAACTGTTTTTT. It yields the protein CASSSQLGEKLFF. The full variable domain, rest sourced from reference TRBV13 and TRBJ1-4, is AAGVIQSPRHLIKEKRETATLKCYPIPRHDTVYWYQQGPGQDPQFLISFYEKMQSDKGSIPDRFSAQQFSDYHSELNMSSLELGDSALYFCASSSQLGEKLFFGSGTQLSVL.

CDR3 residues: CASRLLLAGTYNEQFF. DNA for the CDR3: TGTGCCAGCAGACTTCTACTAGCGGGGACTTACAATGAGCAGTTCTTC. This rearrangement joins TRBV27 to TRBJ2-1; 10 nucleotides align to TRBD2. This CDR3 has 16 residues. The germline gives CDR1 MNHEY, CDR2 SMNVEV (reference sequence). Trimming cost V 6 bases and J 4 bases; bases outside gene matches: 9.

This chain's CDR3 is CATSDSRDGAFF. The CDR3 DNA sequence: TGTGCCACCAGTGATTCTAGGGACGGAGCTTTCTTT. The chain has TRBV24-1 and TRBJ1-1; a weak D match, TRBD1 (5 bases). Germline V CDR1 and CDR2: KGHDR, SFDVKD. V was shortened by 2 bases and J by 10 bases, with 10 bases between the two germline ends. The CDR3 runs to 12 residues.

The chain uses TRBV5-1 and TRBJ2-7, with 7 nucleotides matching TRBD1. This CDR3 comprises 13 residues. Germline CDR1 is SGHRS and CDR2 is YFSETQ. V trimming: 3 bases; J trimming: 5 bases; junction bases outside the gene matches: 5. The CDR3 reads CASSSTTGNEQYF. DNA for the CDR3: TGCGCCAGCAGCTCGACGACAGGGAACGAGCAGTACTTC.

The rearrangement uses TRBV7-9 and TRBJ1-1; TRBD1 matches at 9 bases. CDR1 and CDR2 (germline): SEHNR, FQNEAQ (reference sequence). The CDR3 spans 14 residues. With 3 bases clipped from V and 5 bases from J, the junction kept 4 bases outside the gene matches. In nucleotides, the CDR3 is TGTGCCAGCAGCTTTACAGGGGGCAGGACTGAAGCTTTCTTT. As protein: CASSFTGGRTEAFF.

The chain has TRBV15 and TRBJ2-3; D remains ambiguous. The germline V and J ends were trimmed by 5 bases and 0 bases, with 6 bases remaining between them. Per the germline V gene, CDR1 is LNHNV and CDR2 is YYDKDF (reference sequence). CDR3 length: 13 amino acids. The CDR3 spells CATSGTSTDTQYF. The CDR3 nucleotides are TGTGCCACCAGCGGTACTAGCACAGATACGCAGTATTTT.

This clone was observed a few times. The chain combines TRBV2 with TRBJ2-3; TRBD2 aligns across 15 bases. The J segment lost 0 bases and the V segment lost 5 bases, leaving 9 bases of the junction unmatched. This CDR3 comprises 19 residues. Per germline, CDR1 SNHLY and CDR2 FYNNEI. CDR3 sequence reads: CASSKPGLAGGASTDTQYF. In DNA, the CDR3 is TGTGCCAGCAGTAAACCGGGACTAGCGGGGGGCGCTAGCACAGATACGCAGTATTTT.

The rearrangement uses TRBV5-1 and TRBJ2-6; a weak D match, TRBD2 (5 bases). Between the trimmed V and J ends, which lost 4 bases and 3 bases, there was a span of 11 bases. Germline CDR1 SGHRS, CDR2 YFSETQ. This CDR3 has 15 residues. The CDR3 DNA sequence: TGCGCCAGCAGCCTCGGGAAGCTTGGGGCCAACGTCCTGACTTTC. Amino acids: CASSLGKLGANVLTF.

This clone has more than one count but fewer than ten. The J gene is TRBJ1-1, the V gene TRBV5-1, with 7 positions matching TRBD1. J was trimmed by 3 bases and V by 4 bases; bases with no gene match: 3. Germline lookup yields CDR1 SGHRS and CDR2 YFSETQ. CDR3 length: 13 amino acids. The CDR3 bases are TGCGCCAGCAGCAGGGGGCTGGACACTGAAGCTTTCTTT. Protein: CASSRGLDTEAFF.

The chain has TRBV4-2 and TRBJ1-4; TRBD1 matches 7 bases. The V segment lost 0 bases and the J segment 9 bases; nucleotides outside the gene matches: 19. Germline-derived CDR1 and CDR2 are LGHNA and YNFKEQ. This CDR3 region has 19 residues. CDR3 sequence (DNA): TGTGCCAGCAGCCAAGATCCGGCGTCCGGACAGGCCGGGTGGAAAAAACTGTTTTTT. It codes for CASSQDPASGQAGWKKLFF.

This clone was detected only a few times. The chain employs TRBV6-4 and TRBJ2-7; 8 nucleotides align to TRBD1. Trimming took 10 bases from V and 3 from J; bases not matched to a gene: 8. The CDR3 contains 13 residues. Germline values: CDR1 MRHNA, CDR2 SNTAGT. CDR3 coding DNA: TGTGCCAACACCGGGACAGGATACTACGAGCAGTACTTC. Amino acid sequence: CANTGTGYYEQYF.

The chain is built from TRBV4-1 and TRBJ2-1; TRBD2 matches 13 bases. The CDR3 consists of 17 residues. V gave up 2 bases and J gave up 5 bases; unmatched junction bases: 6. Germline CDR1 is MGHRA and CDR2 is YSYEKL. The CDR3 sequence is CASSQPPGLAGDNEQFF. The CDR3 DNA reads as TGCGCCAGCAGCCAACCTCCTGGACTAGCGGGAGACAATGAGCAGTTCTTC.

The chain carries TRBV7-9 and TRBJ1-6; no reliable D call. CDR3 length: 12 residues. From germline, CDR1 is SEHNR and CDR2 FQNEAQ (reference sequence). Trimming removed 3 bases from V and 8 bases from J, with 5 bases in between. In DNA form, the CDR3 reads TGTGCCAGCAGCTTCGGGGATTCACCCCTCCACTTT. Translated, it gives CASSFGDSPLHF.

This chain links TRBV5-1 with TRBJ2-7, with 10 bases that match TRBD2. Germline loops: CDR1 SGHRS, CDR2 YFSETQ. The CDR3 consists of 14 residues. The V gene end was trimmed by 4 bases and the J gene end by 6 bases; junction bases not matched to a gene: 7. As DNA, the CDR3 is TGCGCCAGCAGCATCACTAGCGGGGTCTCCGAGCAGTACTTC. Translation gives CASSITSGVSEQYF.

The J gene is TRBJ1-6, the V gene TRBV3-1 (or the pseudogene TRBV3-2); a weak D match, TRBD1 (6 bases). V was shortened by 3 bases and J by 13 bases, with 7 bases between the two germline ends. This CDR3 is built from 11 residues. Germline V lookup: CDR1 LGHDT, CDR2 YNNKEL (reference sequence). In nucleotides, the CDR3 is TGTGCCAGCAGCCATCAGGGGCCCCTCCACTTT. Translated: CASSHQGPLHF.

The CDR3 reads CASSQYDREPANEKLFF. CDR3 nucleotide sequence: TGTGCCAGCAGCCAGTACGACAGGGAGCCAGCTAATGAAAAACTGTTTTTT. The gene calls are TRBV4-2 and TRBJ1-4, with TRBD1 identical over 7 bases. V lost 3 bases to trimming and J lost 3 bases; unmatched junction nucleotides: 10. This CDR3 spans 17 amino acids. Germline assignment: CDR1 LGHNA and CDR2 YNFKEQ.

The genes are TRBV11-2 and TRBJ2-3, with D perhaps assigned TRBD1 or TRBD2 (6 bases each). Trimming stripped 5 bases from V and 2 bases from J, with 17 bases between. The CDR3 sequence is 16 residues long. Germline V CDR1 and CDR2: SGHAT, FQNNGV. The CDR3 DNA follows: TGTGCCAGCAGCCTTCAACGGAGGGGGGCCACAGATACGCAGTATTTT. Translated, it gives CASSLQRRGATDTQYF. The full variable domain, completed using reference TRBV11-2 and TRBJ2-3, is EAGVAQSPRYKIIEKRQSVAFWCNPISGHATLYWYQQILGQGPKLLIQFQNNGVVDDSQLPKDRFSAERLKGVDSTLKIQPAKLEDSAVYLCASSLQRRGATDTQYFGPGTRLTVL.